The clone carrying this TCR beta chain was recorded a few times. No antigen is known for it. TCRdb processed the 5' RACE reads anew with MiXCR; each CDR3 protein has one entry. The sample has roughly 400,000 distinct CDR3 sequences, about 16% seen once. The data belong to a study of T-cell memory formation after mild COVID-19. Background on the study: Most TCR clusters belonged to a single donor. Study observations and caveats: Clones which contracted sat mainly in CM and EM if CD4+, and in EMRA if CD8+.

Sample: PBMCs or a T cell subset sorted from them (not recorded which). This TCR was recovered from a young man who had mild COVID-19 (a few samples of this study predate the infection). Cell type and time point are not known.

CDR3 sequence reads: CASRRAGPYNEQFF. The CDR3 coding sequence is TGTGCCAGTAGACGGGCGGGGCCATACAATGAGCAGTTCTTC. The gene calls are TRBV7-2 and TRBJ2-1; tentatively, D is TRBD2 (6 bases). The CDR3 spans 14 residues. The germline V gene encodes CDR1 SGHTA and CDR2 FQGNSA. V was trimmed by 9 bases and J by 4 bases, leaving 16 bases between them.